Below are 8 T cell receptor beta chains sequenced from a single sample in a study of cytotoxic CD8 clonotypes in ibrutinib-treated CLL. Produced via immunoSEQ multiplex PCR; TCRdb's table is partial and in-frame only. The data show 250,000 to 350,000 clones, less than 85% seen once. Sequencing used PBMCs, obtained at disease progression, from a patient treated with ibrutinib. These receptors were taken from a human donor with chronic lymphocytic leukemia.

The rearrangement links TRBV5-1 to TRBJ1-1; 9 bases are a match to TRBD1. Germline V CDR1 and CDR2: SGHRS, YFSETQ. The CDR3 spans 13 residues. With 4 bases clipped from V and 4 bases from J, the junction kept 2 bases outside the gene matches. The chain's CDR3 is CASSGTGSTEAFF. DNA of the CDR3: TGCGCCAGCAGCGGGACAGGGTCCACTGAAGCTTTCTTT.

J is TRBJ2-7 and V is TRBV5-1; weak D call: TRBD1 (6 bases). CDR1 and CDR2 (germline): SGHRS, YFSETQ. V was cut by 4 bases and J by 4 bases, with 12 bases left in between. The CDR3 covers 13 residues. In nucleotides, the CDR3 is TGCGCCAGCAGCCAGGACAGACCGTACGAGCAGTACTTC. Its protein is CASSQDRPYEQYF.

V and J are TRBV10-3 and TRBJ1-2; D is undetermined. CDR3 length: 14 amino acids. V was cut by 0 bases and J by 8 bases, with 13 bases left in between. Germline V gives CDR1 ENHRY, CDR2 SYGVKD. CDR3 amino acids: CAISESVGRWGYTF. DNA of the CDR3: TGTGCCATCAGTGAGTCCGTAGGGAGATGGGGCTACACCTTC.

CDR3 DNA sequence: TGTGCCAGCAGTTCCCAGCGGGAGGGGCTCGATGAGCAGTTCTTC. It specifies CASSSQREGLDEQFF. The rearrangement joins TRBV27 to TRBJ2-1; 10 bases are a match to TRBD2. J was trimmed by 8 bases and V by 4 bases; bases with no gene match: 8. The CDR3 is made up of 15 amino acids. Germline values: CDR1 MNHEY, CDR2 SMNVEV (reference sequence).

V gene TRBV19 combines with J gene TRBJ2-6; D is undetermined. CDR3 size: 15 residues. With 2 bases removed from V and 0 bases from J, the gap between germline ends came to 5 bases. Germline CDR1 reads LNHDA; CDR2 reads SQIVND (reference sequence). DNA of the CDR3: TGTGCCAGTAGTATAAAGGACTCTGGGGCCAACGTCCTGACTTTC. Translated, it gives CASSIKDSGANVLTF.

This chain joins TRBV14 and TRBJ2-1; the D gene is possibly TRBD2 (6 bases). CDR1 SGHDN and CDR2 FVKESK come from the germline V gene. V was cut by 5 bases and J by 4 bases, with 18 bases left in between. The CDR3 consists of 16 residues. The CDR3 DNA sequence: TGTGCCAGCAGCATGAGACTAGTTTCGATATACAATGAGCAGTTCTTC. This encodes CASSMRLVSIYNEQFF. The full variable domain, its missing parts supplied by reference TRBV14 and TRBJ2-1, is EAGVTQFPSHSVIEKGQTVTLRCDPISGHDNLYWYRRVMGKEIKFLLHFVKESKQDESGMPNNRFLAERTGGTYSTLKVQPAELEDSGVYFCASSMRLVSIYNEQFFGPGTRLTVL.

The table lists this clone with a few counts. V and J are TRBV6-5 and TRBJ2-3; TRBD2 agrees at 9 bases. Looked up from germline, CDR1 is MNHEY and CDR2 is SVGAGI. The CDR3 runs 11 residues. Trimming removed 4 bases from V and 12 bases from J; junction bases left unmatched: 2. This CDR3 reads CASSFSGSQYF. Here the CDR3 DNA reads TGTGCCAGCAGTTTTAGCGGGAGCCAGTATTTT.

This chain's CDR3 is CASSPLEGSLAGANVLTF. In DNA, the CDR3 is TGTGCCAGCTCACCCCTAGAGGGTAGTTTGGCTGGGGCCAACGTCCTGACTTTC. The chain links TRBV18 to TRBJ2-6, with D tentatively TRBD2 (5 bases). The CDR3 is 18 residues long. V lost 3 bases and J 2 bases, leaving 17 bases between the germline ends. Germline lookup yields CDR1 KGHSH and CDR2 LQKENI.